A single TCR beta chain is shown here with its context. Its matching antigen is unknown. Relative to the germline gene, one junction end is altered; a read error may explain this. Both RNA and DNA were isolated together from approximately 20-30 mg of bulk tissue that had not been sorted. The sample belongs to a study of tumor-infiltrating lymphocytes in primary liver carcinoma. Overall study context: The study included patients who were men and women aged 30 to 69 years. Study-level findings and limits: Top clones occupying all five tumor regions numbered only about 7-25%. Tumor-blood pairs (like tumor-adjacent pairs) overlapped less than tumor region pairs did.

Researchers generated TCR beta cDNA from roughly 500 ng of total RNA, relying on a constant-region primer. The TCR beta library was amplified through three nested multiplex PCR rounds in a modified ARM-PCR procedure. Both of the initial two PCR rounds ran for 10 cycles and employed TRBV1-TRBV30 forward primers alongside a C-beta reverse primer. TCRdb re-called the multiplex PCR reads through MiXCR, storing one row per CDR3 protein. The repertoire holds over 95,000 distinct CDR3 sequences, with 55% to 70% as singletons. Germline CDR1 and CDR2: MNHNS and SASEGT. This CDR3 spans 13 amino acids. This TCR derives from a woman in her sixties with primary liver carcinoma and hepatitis B virus infection. The sample consisted of liver tumor tissue from sampling region 5. The subset here: tumor region T5, tumor centre. This chain connects TRBV6-1 to TRBJ2-5; D could derive from TRBD1 or TRBD2 (6 bases each). This CDR3 reads CTSRLRGEETQYF. The CDR3 DNA reads TGTACCAGCAGATTGAGGGGGGAAGAGACCCAGTACTTC.